This TCR beta chain was recorded in a study of lymphopenia after photon versus proton radiotherapy. The CDR3 is made up of 14 amino acids. Germline V gene lookup returns CDR1 MNHNY and CDR2 SVGAGI (reference sequence). V shed 5 bases and J shed 7 bases, with 17 bases lying between them. Only in-frame clones appear in the TCRdb table, and some are missing; sequencing was by immunoSEQ multiplex PCR. The table shows 30,000 to 35,000 clones, with roughly 89% occurring only once. This sequence originates from a woman in her sixties or seventies with pancreatic cancer. Some clones in this sample may be carry-over from other donors' samples. The specimen comprised peripheral blood, sampled from a patient treated with proton-based radiotherapy. This chain connects TRBV6-6 to TRBJ1-2, with D uncertain. CDR3 sequence (DNA): TGTGCCAGCAGTCCCGGACCGCCCGGTGGTGGCTACACCTTC. This codes for CASSPGPPGGGYTF.